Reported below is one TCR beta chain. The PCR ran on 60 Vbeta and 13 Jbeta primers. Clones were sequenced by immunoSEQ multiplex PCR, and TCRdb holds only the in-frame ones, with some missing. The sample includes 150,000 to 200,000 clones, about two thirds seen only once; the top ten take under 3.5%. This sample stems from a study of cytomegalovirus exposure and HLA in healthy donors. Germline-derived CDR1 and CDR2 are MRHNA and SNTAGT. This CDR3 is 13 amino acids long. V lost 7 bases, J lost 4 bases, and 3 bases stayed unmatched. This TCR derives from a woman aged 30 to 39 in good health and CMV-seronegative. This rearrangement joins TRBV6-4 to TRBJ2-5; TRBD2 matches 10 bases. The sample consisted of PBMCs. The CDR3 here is CASNQREGETQYF. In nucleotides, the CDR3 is TGTGCCAGCAATCAGCGGGAGGGAGAGACCCAGTACTTC.